This T cell receptor beta chain is drawn from a study of response to subunit inactivated influenza vaccine. With 6 bases clipped from V and 9 bases from J, the junction kept 9 bases outside the gene matches. The CDR3 totals 15 residues. CDR1 MNHEY and CDR2 SMNVEV come from the germline V gene (reference sequence). Details on this clonotype: Its antigen is currently unknown.

One entry per CDR3 protein results from TCRdb running MiXCR on the RT-PCR reads. The repertoire includes 500,000 to 700,000 distinct CDR3 sequences, under 30% of them detected once, and 2.5% to 3.5% sits in the top ten. Whole-study results and caveats: The authors offered the suggestion that each seasonal influenza vaccination recruits few new T cells.

These same data were also listed under a study on T cells expressing NK-cell markers. That publication notes: The authors generated TCR beta cDNA through 5'RACE template switching with UMIs.

This chain uses TRBV27 with TRBJ2-1; 12 positions match TRBD1. The source of this sequence is a man aged 45-60 years who received an inactivated influenza vaccine. Source: CD4+ T cells sorted from PBMCs, taken 11 to 12 days after vaccination. This CDR3 is CASRAGTGGLIEQFF. CDR3 bases: TGTGCCAGCAGGGCCGGGACAGGGGGCCTGATTGAGCAGTTCTTC.